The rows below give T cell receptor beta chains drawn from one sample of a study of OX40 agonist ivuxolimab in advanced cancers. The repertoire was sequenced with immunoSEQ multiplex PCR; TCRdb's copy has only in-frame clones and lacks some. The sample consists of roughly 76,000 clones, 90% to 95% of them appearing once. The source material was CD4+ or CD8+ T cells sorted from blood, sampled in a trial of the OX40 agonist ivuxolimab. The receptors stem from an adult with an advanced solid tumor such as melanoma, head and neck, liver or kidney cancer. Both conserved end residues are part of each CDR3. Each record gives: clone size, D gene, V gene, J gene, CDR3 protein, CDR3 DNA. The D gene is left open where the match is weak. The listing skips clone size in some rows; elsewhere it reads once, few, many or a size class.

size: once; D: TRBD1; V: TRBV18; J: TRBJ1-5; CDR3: CASSPEGARQPQHF; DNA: TGTGCCAGCTCACCTGAGGGGGCGCGTCAGCCCCAGCATTTT
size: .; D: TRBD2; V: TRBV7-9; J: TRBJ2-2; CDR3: CASSPTSSYPGELFF; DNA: TGTGCCAGCAGCCCGACTAGCTCGTATCCCGGGGAGCTGTTTTTT
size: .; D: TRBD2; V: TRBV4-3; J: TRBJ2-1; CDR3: CASSQEELANEQFF; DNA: TGCGCCAGCAGCCAAGAGGAACTAGCGAATGAGCAGTTCTTC
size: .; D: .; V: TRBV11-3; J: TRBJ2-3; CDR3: CASSLGGTDTQYF; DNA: TGTGCCAGCAGCTTAGGCGGGACAGATACGCAGTATTTT
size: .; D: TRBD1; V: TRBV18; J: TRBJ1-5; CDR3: CASSLTTGGEGQPQHF; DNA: TGTGCCAGCTCATTAACGACAGGGGGCGAGGGTCAGCCCCAGCATTTT
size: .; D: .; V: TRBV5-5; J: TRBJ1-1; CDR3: CASSLSGQNTEAFF; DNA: TGTGCCAGCAGCTTGTCAGGGCAGAACACTGAAGCTTTCTTT
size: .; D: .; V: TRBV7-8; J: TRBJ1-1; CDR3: CASSLAGNTEAFF; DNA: TGTGCCAGCAGCTTAGCAGGGAACACTGAAGCTTTCTTT
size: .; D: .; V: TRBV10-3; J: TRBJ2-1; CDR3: CAIRGDPYNEQFF; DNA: TGTGCCATTCGGGGCGATCCCTACAATGAGCAGTTCTTC
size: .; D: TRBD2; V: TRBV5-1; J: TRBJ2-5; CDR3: CASSLSGRGQETQYF; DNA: TGCGCCAGCAGCTTGTCGGGGCGGGGGCAAGAGACCCAGTACTTC
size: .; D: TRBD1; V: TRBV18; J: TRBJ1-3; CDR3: CASSPPGQGSGNTIYF; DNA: TGTGCCAGCTCACCTCCGGGACAGGGTTCGGGAAACACCATATATTTT
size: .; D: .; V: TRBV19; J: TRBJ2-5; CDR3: CASSHPTRPETQYF; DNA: TGTGCCAGTAGCCATCCCACTAGACCCGAGACCCAGTACTTC
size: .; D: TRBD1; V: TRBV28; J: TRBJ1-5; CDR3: CASSLGLTGGRDQPQHF; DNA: TGTGCCAGCAGTTTAGGGCTCACAGGGGGCCGAGACCAGCCCCAGCATTTT
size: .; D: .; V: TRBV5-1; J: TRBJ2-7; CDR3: CASSPGSRAHEQYF; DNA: TGCGCCAGCAGCCCAGGTTCAAGGGCCCACGAGCAGTACTTC
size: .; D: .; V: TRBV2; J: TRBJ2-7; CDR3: CASAPTTGTSYEQYF; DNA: TGTGCCAGCGCCCCTACGACAGGGACTTCCTACGAGCAGTACTTC
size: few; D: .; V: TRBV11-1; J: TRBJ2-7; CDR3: CASSLTYEQYF; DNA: TGTGCCAGCAGCCTCACCTACGAGCAGTACTTC
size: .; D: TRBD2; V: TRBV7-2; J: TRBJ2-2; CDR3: CASSLVAGTDTGELFF; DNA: TGTGCCAGCAGCTTGGTAGCGGGAACCGACACCGGGGAGCTGTTTTTT
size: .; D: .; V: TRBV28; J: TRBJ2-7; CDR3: CASSSVGTHTYEQYF; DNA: TGTGCCAGCAGTTCTGTGGGGACCCATACCTACGAGCAGTACTTC
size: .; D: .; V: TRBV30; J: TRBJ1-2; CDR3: CAWKDRYYGGYTF; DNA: TGTGCCTGGAAGGACCGATACTATGGTGGCTACACCTTC
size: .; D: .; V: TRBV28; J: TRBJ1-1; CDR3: CASSRGKAFF; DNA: TGTGCCAGCAGTCGTGGTAAAGCTTTCTTT
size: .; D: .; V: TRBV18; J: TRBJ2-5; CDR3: CASSHQVQRETQYF; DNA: TGTGCCAGCTCTCACCAGGTGCAACGAGAGACCCAGTACTTC